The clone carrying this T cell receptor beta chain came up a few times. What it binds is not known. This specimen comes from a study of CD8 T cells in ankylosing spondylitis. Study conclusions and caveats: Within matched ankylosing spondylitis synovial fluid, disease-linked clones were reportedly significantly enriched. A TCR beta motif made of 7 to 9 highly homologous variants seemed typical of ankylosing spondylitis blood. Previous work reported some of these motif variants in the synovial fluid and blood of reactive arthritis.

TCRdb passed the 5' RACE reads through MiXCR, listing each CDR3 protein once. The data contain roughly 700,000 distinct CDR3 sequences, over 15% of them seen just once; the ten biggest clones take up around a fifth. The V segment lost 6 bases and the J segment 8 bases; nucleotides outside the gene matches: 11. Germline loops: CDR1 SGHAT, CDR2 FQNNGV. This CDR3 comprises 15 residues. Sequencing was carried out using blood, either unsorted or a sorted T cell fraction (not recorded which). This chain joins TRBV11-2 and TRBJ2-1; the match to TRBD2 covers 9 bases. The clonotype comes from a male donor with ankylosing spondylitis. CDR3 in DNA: TGTGCCAGCAGGAGGGCGGGAGGGCTTTTGGATGAGCAGTTCTTC. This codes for CASRRAGGLLDEQFF.